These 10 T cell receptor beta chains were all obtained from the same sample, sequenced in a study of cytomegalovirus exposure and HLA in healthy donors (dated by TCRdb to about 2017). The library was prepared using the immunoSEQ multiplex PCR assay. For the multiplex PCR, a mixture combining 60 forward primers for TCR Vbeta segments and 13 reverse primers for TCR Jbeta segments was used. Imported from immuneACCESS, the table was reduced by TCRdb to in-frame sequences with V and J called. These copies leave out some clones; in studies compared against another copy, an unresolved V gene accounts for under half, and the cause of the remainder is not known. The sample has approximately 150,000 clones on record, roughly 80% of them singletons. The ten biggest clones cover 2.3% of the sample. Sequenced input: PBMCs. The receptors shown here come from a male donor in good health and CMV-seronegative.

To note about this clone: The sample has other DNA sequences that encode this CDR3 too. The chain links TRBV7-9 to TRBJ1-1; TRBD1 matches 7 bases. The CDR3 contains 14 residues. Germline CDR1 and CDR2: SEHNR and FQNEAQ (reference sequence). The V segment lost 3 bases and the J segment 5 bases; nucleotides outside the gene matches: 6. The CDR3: CASSFQGGGTEAFF. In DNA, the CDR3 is TGTGCCAGCAGCTTCCAGGGGGGCGGAACTGAAGCTTTCTTT. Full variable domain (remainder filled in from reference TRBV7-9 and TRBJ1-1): DTGVSQNPRHKITKRGQNVTFRCDPISEHNRLYWYRQTLGQGPEFLTYFQNEAQLEKSRLLSDRFSAERPKGSFSTLEIQRTEQGDSAMYLCASSFQGGGTEAFFGQGTRLTVV.

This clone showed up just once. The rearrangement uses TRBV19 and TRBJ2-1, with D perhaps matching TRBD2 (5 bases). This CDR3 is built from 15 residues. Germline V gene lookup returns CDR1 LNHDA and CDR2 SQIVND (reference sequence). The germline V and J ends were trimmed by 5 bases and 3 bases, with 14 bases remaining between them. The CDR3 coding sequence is TGTGCCAGTAGTCCAGACCGGGGATTCTACAATGAGCAGTTCTTC. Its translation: CASSPDRGFYNEQFF. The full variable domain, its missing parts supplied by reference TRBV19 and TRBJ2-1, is DGGITQSPKYLFRKEGQNVTLSCEQNLNHDAMYWYRQDPGQGLRLIYYSQIVNDFQKGDIAEGYSVSREKKESFPLTVTSAQKNPTAFYLCASSPDRGFYNEQFFGPGTRLTVL.

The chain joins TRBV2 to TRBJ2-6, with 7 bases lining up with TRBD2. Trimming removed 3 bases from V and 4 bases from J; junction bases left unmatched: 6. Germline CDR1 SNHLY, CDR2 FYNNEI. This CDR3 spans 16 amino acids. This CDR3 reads CASSDTRGYGANVLTF. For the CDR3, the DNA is TGTGCCAGCAGTGACACGCGGGGGTACGGGGCCAACGTCCTGACTTTC.

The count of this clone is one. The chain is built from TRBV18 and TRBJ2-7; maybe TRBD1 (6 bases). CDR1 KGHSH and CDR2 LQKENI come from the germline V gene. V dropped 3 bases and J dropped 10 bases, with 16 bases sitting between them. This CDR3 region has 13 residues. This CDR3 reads CASSPRAGASQYF. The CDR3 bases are TGTGCCAGCTCACCGCGGGCAGGGGCGAGTCAGTACTTC.

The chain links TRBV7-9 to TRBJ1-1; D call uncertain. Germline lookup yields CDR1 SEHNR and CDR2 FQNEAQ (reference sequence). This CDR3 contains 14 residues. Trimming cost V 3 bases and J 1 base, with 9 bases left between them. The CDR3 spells CASSFNGRNTEAFF. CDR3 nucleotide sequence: TGTGCCAGCAGCTTCAATGGCAGGAACACTGAAGCTTTCTTT.

The CDR3 DNA sequence: TGTGCCAGCAGCTTGGCAGGGGATAATTCACCCCTCCACTTT. It specifies CASSLAGDNSPLHF. The rearrangement links TRBV7-2 to TRBJ1-6, with D tentatively TRBD1 (6 bases). The CDR3 is 14 amino acids. The germline CDR1 and CDR2 sequences are SGHTA and FQGNSA. V lost 3 bases and J 5 bases, leaving 8 bases between the germline ends.

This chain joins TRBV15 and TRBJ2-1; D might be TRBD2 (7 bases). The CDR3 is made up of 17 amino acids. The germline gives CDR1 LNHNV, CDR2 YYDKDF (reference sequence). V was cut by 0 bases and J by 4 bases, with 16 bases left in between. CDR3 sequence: CATSREPGRGAYNEQFF. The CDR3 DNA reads TGTGCCACCAGCAGAGAACCAGGACGGGGGGCTTACAATGAGCAGTTCTTC.

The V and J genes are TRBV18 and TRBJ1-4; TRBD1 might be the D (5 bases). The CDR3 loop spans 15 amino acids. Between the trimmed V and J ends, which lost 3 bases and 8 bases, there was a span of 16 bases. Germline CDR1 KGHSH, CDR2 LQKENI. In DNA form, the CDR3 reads TGTGCCAGCTCACCGACAGTGGTTCTCGGAGAAAAACTGTTTTTT. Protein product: CASSPTVVLGEKLFF. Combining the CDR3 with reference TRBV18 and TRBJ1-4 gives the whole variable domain NAGVMQNPRHLVRRRGQEARLRCSPMKGHSHVYWYRQLPEEGLKFMVYLQKENIIDESGMPKERFSAEFPKEGPSILRIQQVVRGDSAAYFCASSPTVVLGEKLFFGSGTQLSVL.

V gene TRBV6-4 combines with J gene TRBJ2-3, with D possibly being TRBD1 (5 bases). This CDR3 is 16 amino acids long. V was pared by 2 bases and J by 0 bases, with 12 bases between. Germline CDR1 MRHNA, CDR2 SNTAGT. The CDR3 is CASSDRGDSSTDTQYF. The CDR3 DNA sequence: TGTGCCAGCAGTGACAGGGGCGACAGCAGCACAGATACGCAGTATTTT.

CDR3 residues: CASSPGDRTDTQYF. DNA of the CDR3: TGTGCCAGCAGCCCGGGAGACCGCACAGATACGCAGTATTTT. J is TRBJ2-3 and V is TRBV7-2; D may be TRBD2 (6 bases). The germline gives CDR1 SGHTA, CDR2 FQGNSA. V dropped 5 bases and J dropped 1 base, with 10 bases sitting between them. This CDR3 has 14 residues.